What follows are 20 T cell receptor beta chains derived from one specimen sequenced in a study of sequential checkpoint blockade in melanoma. Described treatment: randomized to nivolumab then ipilimumab (arm A) or the reverse (arm B). Clones were read by immunoSEQ multiplex PCR, and TCRdb kept only the in-frame ones, dropping some. The table lists 18,000 or so clones, 60% to 80% of them singletons, with 34% in the top ten. This sample comprised CD8+ T cells sorted from blood (inferred from file names), obtained from a patient given nivolumab and ipilimumab in sequence. All receptors derive from a human donor with melanoma.

The V call is TRBV6-5, the J call TRBJ2-7; 8 bases fit TRBD1. Trimming cost V 0 bases and J 7 bases; bases outside gene matches: 8. From germline, CDR1 is MNHEY and CDR2 SVGAGI. CDR3 length equals 15 residues. The CDR3 reads CASSYSRGLFGEQYF. The CDR3 DNA is TGTGCCAGCAGTTACTCCAGGGGGCTATTCGGAGAGCAGTACTTC.

This chain joins TRBV23-1 and TRBJ2-7; TRBD2 agrees at 13 bases. TRBV23-1 is an ORF, with its function uncertain. The CDR3 is made up of 17 amino acids. Trimming took 2 bases from V and 6 from J; bases not matched to a gene: 10. CDR3 sequence (DNA): TGCGCCAGCAGTCAAGGCGAAGGACTAGCGGGAGTTCGCGAGCAGTACTTC. It specifies CASSQGEGLAGVREQYF.

This clone has just one count. V usage is TRBV7-8 and J usage is TRBJ2-7; 9 bases are shared with TRBD2. CDR1 is SGHVS and CDR2 is FQNEAQ in the germline V gene. Germline trimming cut 5 bases from V and 2 bases from J; bases unmatched to any gene: 1. The CDR3 consists of 13 residues. The CDR3 is CASSRGGAYEQYF. The CDR3 bases are TGTGCCAGCAGCCGCGGGGGGGCCTACGAGCAGTACTTC.

This clone was counted a single time. This chain connects TRBV14 to TRBJ2-7, with TRBD2 as a possible D gene (5 bases). The CDR3 has 16 amino acids. Looked up from germline, CDR1 is SGHDN and CDR2 is FVKESK. The ends were cut back, 0 bases at V and 4 bases at J, with 16 bases in the middle. CDR3 nucleotides: TGTGCCAGCAGCCAAGATCTTGGCGGGTCACGTTACGAGCAGTACTTC. It codes for CASSQDLGGSRYEQYF. Complete variable domain (other parts from reference TRBV14 and TRBJ2-7): EAGVTQFPSHSVIEKGQTVTLRCDPISGHDNLYWYRRVMGKEIKFLLHFVKESKQDESGMPNNRFLAERTGGTYSTLKVQPAELEDSGVYFCASSQDLGGSRYEQYFGPGTRLTVT.

The chain is built from TRBV28 and TRBJ1-1; D is possibly TRBD1 (5 bases). V was cut by 4 bases and J by 4 bases, with 19 bases left in between. The CDR3 is 16 residues long. Looked up from germline, CDR1 is MDHEN and CDR2 is SYDVKM. CDR3 DNA: TGTGCCAGCAGTTCCATCAGGGCTAATTCAGGCACTGAAGCTTTCTTT. Translated: CASSSIRANSGTEAFF.

CDR3 DNA sequence: TGTGCCAGCAGTTTAGATCTCGCGGGAGGGCCGGCGGAGACCCAGTACTTC. As protein: CASSLDLAGGPAETQYF. This chain joins TRBV27 and TRBJ2-5; 9 nucleotides align to TRBD2. The germline gives CDR1 MNHEY, CDR2 SMNVEV (reference sequence). The CDR3 is made up of 17 amino acids. The ends lost 2 bases at V and 5 bases at J; junction bases unmatched: 12.

CDR3 loop: CASSEMGTGQPQHF. DNA of the CDR3: TGTGCCAGCAGTGAAATGGGTACGGGTCAGCCCCAGCATTTT. This chain links TRBV6-1 with TRBJ1-5; D not certain. Trimming shortened V by 2 bases and J by 6 bases, and 11 bases separated the two germline ends. There are 14 residues in the CDR3. Germline CDR1 MNHNS, CDR2 SASEGT.

The rearrangement links TRBV10-1 to TRBJ1-2; the D is unclear. This CDR3 has 14 residues. V shed 0 bases and J shed 5 bases, with 10 bases lying between them. From germline, CDR1 is WNHNN and CDR2 SYGVQD (reference sequence). CDR3 in DNA: TGCGCCAGCAGTGAGTCGTCTGACATATATGGCTACACCTTC. Residues: CASSESSDIYGYTF.

J is TRBJ2-2 and V is TRBV6-5; 8 positions match TRBD2. The germline V gene encodes CDR1 MNHEY and CDR2 SVGAGI. Trimming cost V 2 bases and J 1 base; bases outside gene matches: 3. The CDR3 is made up of 16 amino acids. CDR3 sequence reads: CASSYDLAGNTGELFF. The CDR3 nucleotides read TGTGCCAGCAGTTACGACCTAGCGGGGAACACCGGGGAGCTGTTTTTT.

CDR3 bases: TGTGCCATCAGTGGAGCAGGGGTTGAGGAGACCCAGTACTTC. The encoded protein is CAISGAGVEETQYF. The chain joins TRBV10-3 to TRBJ2-5; perhaps TRBD1 as D (6 bases). V was trimmed by 4 bases and J by 5 bases, leaving 14 bases between them. Germline-derived CDR1 and CDR2 are ENHRY and SYGVKD. The CDR3 length is 14 residues.

In its sample, this clone was seen a few times. The J gene is TRBJ2-7, the V gene TRBV27; 9 bases are shared with TRBD1. This CDR3 has 17 amino acids. Germline V lookup: CDR1 MNHEY, CDR2 SMNVEV (reference sequence). The ends lost 0 bases at V and 3 bases at J; junction bases unmatched: 9. CDR3 DNA sequence: TGTGCCAGCAGTTTATCCTCGCCCGGGACAGGGCACTACGAGCAGTACTTC. Protein product: CASSLSSPGTGHYEQYF.

The chain combines TRBV27 with TRBJ2-7; 8 positions agree with TRBD1. The CDR3 loop spans 15 amino acids. The J segment lost 3 bases and the V segment lost 1 base, leaving 5 bases of the junction unmatched. Germline V gene data show CDR1 as MNHEY and CDR2 as SMNVEV (reference sequence). The CDR3 spells CASSLLGQGLYEQYF. CDR3 sequence (DNA): TGTGCCAGCAGTTTATTAGGACAGGGACTCTACGAGCAGTACTTC.

The CDR3 sequence: CAGGGGDGTDTQYF. CDR3 in DNA: TGTGCCGGCGGCGGAGGGGACGGCACAGATACGCAGTATTTT. This chain links TRBV6-1 with TRBJ2-3; tentatively, D is TRBD2 (6 bases). V lost 11 bases, J lost 1 base, and 16 bases lay in between. This CDR3 has 14 amino acids. The germline gives CDR1 MNHNS, CDR2 SASEGT.

This chain connects TRBV5-8 to TRBJ1-5, with unresolved D. The CDR3 is 16 residues long. The V end lost 4 bases, the J end lost 0 bases, and 14 bases lay between the germline ends. The germline V gene has CDR1 SGHTS and CDR2 YDEGEE. Written as DNA, the CDR3 is TGTGCCAGCAGCAAGAACTCGGGAAATAGCAATCAGCCCCAGCATTTT. Its translation: CASSKNSGNSNQPQHF. Variable domain in full (rest from reference TRBV5-8 and TRBJ1-5): EAGVTQSPTHLIKTRGQQATLRCSPISGHTSVYWYQQALGLGLQFLLWYDEGEERNRGNFPPRFSGRQFPNYSSELNVNALELEDSALYLCASSKNSGNSNQPQHFGDGTRLSIL.

V usage is TRBV13 and J usage is TRBJ2-2; 12 nucleotides agree with TRBD1. V was clipped by 1 base and J by 2 bases; unmatched bases: 20. The V gene's germline CDR1 is PRHDT and CDR2 FYEKMQ (reference sequence). This CDR3 spans 23 amino acids. CDR3 nucleotides: TGTGCCAGCAGCTTAGAGGACATTCAACTCCCGGGACAGGGGGCTAAAAACACCGGGGAGCTGTTTTTT. It codes for CASSLEDIQLPGQGAKNTGELFF.

A few counts support this clone. The J gene is TRBJ2-7, the V gene TRBV7-9; D possibly corresponds to TRBD2 (6 bases). With 8 bases removed from V and 3 bases from J, the gap between germline ends came to 14 bases. This CDR3 region has 13 residues. Germline loops: CDR1 SEHNR, CDR2 FQNEAQ (reference sequence). CDR3 residues: CASVGRGFYEQYF. CDR3 sequence (DNA): TGTGCCAGCGTAGGGCGGGGTTTCTACGAGCAGTACTTC.

The chain has TRBV7-9 and TRBJ1-2, with D possibly matching TRBD1 (5 bases). Trimming removed 10 bases at V and 6 bases at J, with 15 bases between. CDR1 and CDR2 from the germline V gene are SEHNR and FQNEAQ (reference sequence). There are 12 residues in the CDR3. The CDR3, as DNA: TGTGCCATCTCGGGACTGATAAATGGCTACACCTTC. This encodes CAISGLINGYTF.

This clone has more than one count but fewer than ten. The V and J genes are TRBV6-5 and TRBJ2-3; 7 bases match TRBD1. V trimming: 6 bases; J trimming: 2 bases; junction bases outside the gene matches: 5. Germline CDR1 and CDR2: MNHEY and SVGAGI. CDR3 length equals 14 residues. The CDR3 DNA follows: TGTGCCAGCAGAGACAGGGTGAACACAGATACGCAGTATTTT. Its translation is CASRDRVNTDTQYF.

This rearrangement joins TRBV4-1 to TRBJ1-1; TRBD1 agrees at 8 bases. The CDR3 runs to 15 residues. V gave up 1 base and J gave up 1 base; unmatched junction bases: 2. Germline V lookup: CDR1 MGHRA, CDR2 YSYEKL. CDR3 in amino acids: CASSQADRGNTEAFF. In DNA, the CDR3 is TGCGCCAGCAGCCAAGCAGACAGGGGGAACACTGAAGCTTTCTTT.

This sequence joins TRBV4-1 and TRBJ1-1; the D is unclear. Trimming shortened V by 1 base and J by 8 bases, and 11 bases separated the two germline ends. This CDR3 has 13 residues. Per the germline V gene, CDR1 is MGHRA and CDR2 is YSYEKL. The CDR3, as DNA: TGCGCCAGCAGCCAAGCCGGGAACAGCGAAGCTTTCTTT. Residues: CASSQAGNSEAFF.